Listed here are 25 T cell receptor beta chains from one sample, sequenced in a study of T cell responses to AZD1222 COVID-19 vaccine. Data came from immunoSEQ multiplex PCR; TCRdb stores just in-frame clones and leaves some out. The repertoire holds under 150,000 clones, with approximately 90% as singletons. The sequencing used peripheral blood, collected 28 days after the second AZD1222 dose. The receptors were gathered from an adult who received the AZD1222 COVID-19 vaccine.

The genes are TRBV28 and TRBJ1-2; the match to TRBD1 covers 7 bases. Germline trimming cut 5 bases from V and 4 bases from J; bases unmatched to any gene: 4. The CDR3 sequence is 13 residues long. Germline values: CDR1 MDHEN, CDR2 SYDVKM. For the CDR3, the DNA is TGTGCCAGCAGTCCGACAGGGTTCTATGGCTACACCTTC. Translated: CASSPTGFYGYTF.

This clone was recorded only once. The rearrangement uses TRBV7-2 and TRBJ2-5; a possible D gene is TRBD1 (6 bases). This CDR3 has 15 amino acids. The ends were cut back, 1 base at V and 4 bases at J, with 13 bases in the middle. Per the germline V gene, CDR1 is SGHTA and CDR2 is FQGNSA. This CDR3 reads CASSLVRGTPETQYF. The CDR3 DNA reads TGTGCCAGCAGCTTAGTCAGGGGTACCCCAGAGACCCAGTACTTC. Full variable domain (outside the CDR3, taken from reference TRBV7-2 and TRBJ2-5): GAGVSQSPSNKVTEKGKDVELRCDPISGHTALYWYRQSLGQGLEFLIYFQGNSAPDKSGLPSDRFSAERTGGSVSTLTIQRTQQEDSAVYLCASSLVRGTPETQYFGPGTRLLVL.

The chain joins TRBV6-5 to TRBJ1-5; D is ambiguous. This CDR3 is built from 12 residues. Germline lookup yields CDR1 MNHEY and CDR2 SVGAGI. V lost 6 bases to trimming and J lost 9 bases, with 12 bases between them. The chain's CDR3 is CASSGPLGPQHF. The CDR3 bases are TGTGCCAGCAGCGGTCCTTTAGGGCCCCAGCATTTT.

V and J are TRBV10-2 and TRBJ2-5, with D uncertain. Germline lookup yields CDR1 WSHSY and CDR2 SAAADI. This CDR3 contains 14 residues. The V gene lost 3 bases and the J gene lost 5 bases, with 13 bases spanning the gap. This chain's CDR3 is CASSDLALKETQYF. The CDR3 DNA sequence: TGCGCCAGCAGTGATTTGGCACTAAAGGAGACCCAGTACTTC.

The rearrangement links TRBV18 to TRBJ1-2; TRBD1 aligns across 7 bases. Germline trimming cut 3 bases from V and 2 bases from J; bases unmatched to any gene: 6. CDR3 size: 15 residues. In germline, CDR1 is KGHSH, CDR2 LQKENI. For the CDR3, the DNA is TGTGCCAGCTCACCCCAGGGACAGAACAACTATGGCTACACCTTC. Its translation is CASSPQGQNNYGYTF.

V gene TRBV5-6 combines with J gene TRBJ2-7, with D possibly matching TRBD1 (6 bases). Germline lookup yields CDR1 SGHDT and CDR2 YYEEEE. The V gene lost 2 bases and the J gene lost 9 bases, with 18 bases spanning the gap. The CDR3 sequence is 14 residues long. The CDR3 DNA sequence: TGTGCCAGCAGCTTAGGGACAAAGATTACGAGGCAGTACTTC. The encoded protein is CASSLGTKITRQYF.

This clone came up a few times. J is TRBJ2-3 and V is TRBV7-8, with D maybe TRBD1 (5 bases). This CDR3 has 11 amino acids. V lost 5 bases to trimming and J lost 9 bases, with 9 bases between them. Germline CDR1 and CDR2: SGHVS and FQNEAQ. CDR3 residues: CASSQRQTQYF. The CDR3 DNA reads TGTGCCAGCAGCCAAAGACAGACGCAGTATTTT.

This chain connects TRBV7-9 to TRBJ1-2, with D hard to call. Looked up from germline, CDR1 is SEHNR and CDR2 is FQNEAQ (reference sequence). The CDR3 length is 13 residues. V lost 1 base, J lost 4 bases, and 7 bases lay in between. The CDR3 here is CASSLESSYGYTF. Written as DNA, the CDR3 is TGTGCCAGCAGCTTAGAGTCCAGCTATGGCTACACCTTC.

V is TRBV5-1 and J is TRBJ1-4; tentatively, D is TRBD1 (5 bases). CDR3 size: 14 residues. Germline V gene data show CDR1 as SGHRS and CDR2 as YFSETQ. Trimming removed 1 base from V and 7 bases from J, with 11 bases in between. CDR3 nucleotide sequence: TGCGCCAGCAGCTTGCTCGGTGGGGGTGAAAAACTGTTTTTT. Translating gives CASSLLGGGEKLFF.

In nucleotides, the CDR3 is TGTGCCAGCAGCCAGGGACAGGGGATTGGGGAGACCCAGTACTTC. It translates to CASSQGQGIGETQYF. The chain uses TRBV3-1 (or the pseudogene TRBV3-2) and TRBJ2-5; TRBD1 agrees at 10 bases. J was trimmed by 5 bases and V by 3 bases; bases with no gene match: 6. The CDR3 loop spans 15 amino acids. Per germline, CDR1 LGHDT and CDR2 YNNKEL (reference sequence).

The table lists this clone with a few counts. The chain is built from TRBV5-1 and TRBJ2-7, with D perhaps matching TRBD1 or TRBD2 (6 bases each). V lost 0 bases and J lost 0, with 13 bases in between. Germline V gene sequence: CDR1 SGHRS, CDR2 YFSETQ. The CDR3 is made up of 16 amino acids. CDR3: CASSLGFSGASYEQYF. CDR3 DNA sequence: TGCGCCAGCAGCTTGGGGTTCTCGGGGGCCTCCTACGAGCAGTACTTC.

This clone was counted a few times. The rearrangement joins TRBV5-1 to TRBJ2-2; TRBD1 might be the D (5 bases). The V end was cut by 0 bases, the J end by 6 bases, with 12 bases between. Germline V CDR1 and CDR2: SGHRS, YFSETQ. CDR3 length: 15 amino acids. In DNA, the CDR3 is TGCGCCAGCAGCTTGGGACCGGGCAGGGCCGGGGAGCTGTTTTTT. This sequence encodes CASSLGPGRAGELFF.

The chain couples TRBV7-2 to TRBJ1-6; TRBD1 matches 10 bases. The V segment lost 1 base and the J segment 10 bases; nucleotides outside the gene matches: 4. Germline loops: CDR1 SGHTA, CDR2 FQGNSA. There are 15 residues in the CDR3. CDR3 amino acids: CASSLVTGGSSPLHF. Written as DNA, the CDR3 is TGTGCCAGCAGCTTAGTGACAGGGGGCTCCTCACCCCTCCACTTT.

V is TRBV6-6 and J is TRBJ2-7, with D uncertain. The CDR3 length is 14 residues. Trimming took 0 bases from V and 4 from J, leaving 10 bases between them. Germline loops: CDR1 MNHNY, CDR2 SVGAGI (reference sequence). For the CDR3, the DNA is TGTGCCAGCAGTTACTCGGCTGCCCATTACGAGCAGTACTTC. This translates into CASSYSAAHYEQYF.

The V call is TRBV28, the J call TRBJ1-6, with D perhaps matching TRBD1 (6 bases). With 6 bases removed from V and 6 bases from J, the gap between germline ends came to 12 bases. CDR1 is MDHEN and CDR2 is SYDVKM in the germline V gene. The CDR3 loop spans 14 amino acids. CDR3 sequence reads: CASRWDIGNSPLHF. The CDR3 bases are TGTGCCAGCAGGTGGGACATCGGTAATTCACCCCTCCACTTT.

Only one count was recorded for this clone. V usage is TRBV6-5 and J usage is TRBJ1-3; 7 bases line up with TRBD1. The ends lost 5 bases at V and 4 bases at J; junction bases unmatched: 8. Germline V gives CDR1 MNHEY, CDR2 SVGAGI. The CDR3 is 15 residues long. The CDR3 reads CASSRQGSAGNTIYF. The CDR3 coding sequence is TGTGCCAGCAGTCGACAGGGTTCTGCCGGAAACACCATATATTTT.

The chain carries TRBV6-5 and TRBJ1-5; no firm D call. CDR3 length: 14 amino acids. Trimming shortened V by 6 bases and J by 6 bases, and 15 bases separated the two germline ends. Germline V CDR1 and CDR2: MNHEY, SVGAGI. The CDR3 DNA follows: TGTGCCAGCAGAGAGTCAGGCGCCACTCAGCCCCAGCATTTT. Residues: CASRESGATQPQHF.

J is TRBJ2-3 and V is TRBV7-8, with a weak D call TRBD2 (6 bases). V lost 4 bases, J lost 0 bases, and 11 bases lay in between. The CDR3 sequence is 15 residues long. Per the germline V gene, CDR1 is SGHVS and CDR2 is FQNEAQ. CDR3: CASSSGGFSTDTQYF. The DNA for the CDR3 is TGTGCCAGCAGCTCTGGGGGGTTTAGCACAGATACGCAGTATTTT. Full variable domain (outside the CDR3, taken from reference TRBV7-8 and TRBJ2-3): GAGVSQSPRYKVAKRGQDVALRCDPISGHVSLFWYQQALGQGPEFLTYFQNEAQLDKSGLPSDRFFAERPEGSVSTLKIQRTQQEDSAVYLCASSSGGFSTDTQYFGPGTRLTVL.

DNA of the CDR3: TGTGCCAGACCGGGACAGCCATCCTACGAGCAGTACTTC. Translated, it gives CARPGQPSYEQYF. V and J are TRBV6-4 and TRBJ2-7; TRBD1 aligns across 7 bases. With V trimmed by 9 bases and J by 1 base, 6 bases remained unmatched. CDR3 length equals 13 residues. Germline V gene sequence: CDR1 MRHNA, CDR2 SNTAGT.

The rearrangement uses TRBV4-3 and TRBJ1-3; D is undetermined. Germline lookup yields CDR1 LGHNA and CDR2 YSLEER. CDR3 length equals 17 residues. Between the trimmed V and J ends, which lost 4 bases and 2 bases, there was a span of 18 bases. CDR3 in amino acids: CASSLSIDPGPGNTIYF. CDR3 coding DNA: TGCGCCAGCAGCCTCTCCATCGACCCAGGACCTGGAAACACCATATATTTT.

The rearrangement uses TRBV29-1 and TRBJ2-3, with D unclear. CDR1 SQVTM and CDR2 ANQGSEA come from the germline V gene. This CDR3 spans 13 amino acids. V dropped 1 base and J dropped 2 bases, with 7 bases sitting between them. The CDR3 loop reads CSVEGLVTDTQYF. Written as DNA, the CDR3 is TGCAGCGTTGAAGGGTTAGTCACAGATACGCAGTATTTT.

This clone has just a few counts. The genes are TRBV9 and TRBJ1-3; TRBD1 aligns across 7 bases. The junction had 4 bases not matched to a gene; V was cut back by 3 bases and J by 1 base. CDR1 and CDR2 from the germline V gene are SGDLS and YYNGEE. CDR3 length: 15 residues. The CDR3 DNA is TGTGCCAGCAGCGCGACAGGGTTATCTGGAAACACCATATATTTT. Protein sequence: CASSATGLSGNTIYF.

This clone is a singleton in its sample. The gene calls are TRBV2 and TRBJ2-6; D possibly corresponds to TRBD1 (6 bases). V gave up 10 bases and J gave up 2 bases, with 12 bases separating them. From germline, CDR1 is SNHLY and CDR2 FYNNEI. The CDR3 is 14 residues long. CDR3 loop: CATMTGAGANVLTF. Written as DNA, the CDR3 is TGTGCCACCATGACAGGTGCTGGGGCCAACGTCCTGACTTTC. Full variable domain (remainder filled in from reference TRBV2 and TRBJ2-6): EPEVTQTPSHQVTQMGQEVILRCVPISNHLYFYWYRQILGQKVEFLVSFYNNEISEKSEIFDDQFSVERPDGSNFTLKIRSTKLEDSAMYFCATMTGAGANVLTFGAGSRLTVL.

About this clone: Other nucleotide sequences from this sample produce the same CDR3. This chain links TRBV5-1 with TRBJ1-1; 8 nucleotides line up with TRBD1. V shed 4 bases and J 2 bases; nucleotides not matched to a gene: 4. CDR1 and CDR2 (germline): SGHRS, YFSETQ. The CDR3 spans 14 residues. CDR3 DNA sequence: TGCGCCAGCAGCCCAGGACAGGGTAACACTGAAGCTTTCTTT. The encoded protein is CASSPGQGNTEAFF. The whole variable domain, filled in from reference TRBV5-1 and TRBJ1-1, reads KAGVTQTPRYLIKTRGQQVTLSCSPISGHRSVSWYQQTPGQGLQFLFEYFSETQRNKGNFPGRFSGRQFSNSRSEMNVSTLELGDSALYLCASSPGQGNTEAFFGQGTRLTVV.

This clone was seen a single time. The chain combines TRBV7-9 with TRBJ2-5, with 12 bases matching TRBD1. CDR3 length: 16 residues. V gave up 4 bases and J gave up 3 bases; unmatched junction bases: 6. From germline, CDR1 is SEHNR and CDR2 FQNEAQ (reference sequence). CDR3 bases: TGTGCCAGCAGCTGGGGGACAGGGGGCTCAAAAGAGACCCAGTACTTC. It yields the protein CASSWGTGGSKETQYF.